What follows is one T cell receptor beta chain and its context. Its specificity is not known. TCRdb reanalysed the RT-PCR reads using MiXCR and keeps one entry per CDR3 protein. In the table there are more than 250,000 distinct CDR3 sequences, less than 25% of which are singletons. The CDR3 runs 17 residues. Germline values: CDR1 SGHTA, CDR2 FQGNSA. V lost 1 base, J lost 11 bases, and 26 bases lay in between. The data stem from a study of response to subunit inactivated influenza vaccine. General study results and limits: The authors offered the suggestion that each seasonal influenza vaccination recruits few new T cells.

The chain recombines TRBV7-2 with TRBJ1-1, with D uncertain. This clonotype was sampled from a man between 50 and 75 years old who received an inactivated influenza vaccine. Sample: PBMCs from blood, taken less than 22 months after vaccination. The CDR3 DNA follows: TGTGCCAGCAGCTTAGGGCCTCTACTCAATGGTGGGATGGCGGCTTTCTTT. Translation gives CASSLGPLLNGGMAAFF.